This T cell receptor (beta chain) comes out of a study of T cell responses to AZD1222 COVID-19 vaccine. Study findings and constraints: Clonal diversity may have been underestimated, and the donors were mostly white British, with more females than males. Nearly half of spike-specific TCRs reportedly go after variant regions that carry no mutations.

With regard to this clone: Its antigen is still unknown.

Only in-frame clones appear in the TCRdb table, and some are missing; sequencing was by immunoSEQ multiplex PCR. The sample yields roughly 99,000 clones, around nine tenths seen once. The clonotype was recovered from an adult in good health. Specimen: peripheral blood, collected on day 0 of AZD1222 vaccination.

CDR3 bases: TGTGCCAGCAGCTTAATAAGCGGGGGGGCGGAGGAGACCCAGTACTTC. It is translated as CASSLISGGAEETQYF. This chain uses TRBV7-3 with TRBJ2-5, with TRBD2 matching over 10 bases. The CDR3 spans 16 residues. Trimming removed 1 base from V and 5 bases from J; junction bases left unmatched: 7. CDR1 and CDR2 (germline): SGHTA, FQGTGA. The variable domain in full, with the rest retrieved from reference TRBV7-3 and TRBJ2-5, is GAGVSQTPSNKVTEKGKYVELRCDPISGHTALYWYRQSLGQGPEFLIYFQGTGAADDSGLPNDRFFAVRPEGSVSTLKIQRTERGDSAVYLCASSLISGGAEETQYFGPGTRLLVL.